This T cell receptor beta chain appears in the sequencing data of a study of early T cells in non-severe SARS-CoV-2 infection. Study information: Sequenced material consisted of bulk RNA (from unsorted whole blood), and chains were unpaired. Notes on the study in general: Anti-spike CD8 responses were favored by VDJdb matching, which missed private and CD4 specificities.

Individual cDNA molecules received unique molecular identifiers during library preparation. Via MiXCR, TCRdb re-called the 5' RACE reads, giving one row per CDR3 protein. Among 27,000 or so distinct CDR3 sequences listed, 2.5% to 3.5% were seen once. This clonotype was seen many times. Its specificity is not known. After removal of 6 bases from V and 6 bases from J, the junction contained 5 bases not matched to a gene. Germline V CDR1 and CDR2: MNHEY, SVGAGI. The CDR3 runs 13 residues. The sequence was obtained from an adult who was a healthcare worker with PCR-confirmed SARS-CoV-2 infection or an uninfected control (not recorded which). The chain links TRBV6-5 to TRBJ2-1; 7 nucleotides line up with TRBD2. The sample consisted of whole blood. DNA of the CDR3: TGTGCCAGCAGACAGCGCGGGGGCAATGAGCAGTTCTTC. It specifies CASRQRGGNEQFF.